The 32 T cell receptor beta chains presented below share a single source sample, sequenced in a study of blood T cell repertoires in COVID-19. Libraries were prepared by immunoSEQ multiplex PCR; TCRdb keeps only in-frame clonotypes and omits some of them. The sample carries 160,000 or so clones, approximately 86% recorded once. Input material: peripheral blood. Every receptor here comes from a woman aged 50 to 60 with acute or convalescent COVID-19.

The sample holds one count of this clone. The V call is TRBV6-5, the J call TRBJ1-1; TRBD1 matches 7 bases. The germline V gene encodes CDR1 MNHEY and CDR2 SVGAGI. The CDR3 length is 14 residues. Trimming took 4 bases from V and 5 from J; bases not matched to a gene: 7. The CDR3 DNA follows: TGTGCCAGCAGTTCCCCAGGGGGAGGTACTGAAGCTTTCTTT. Amino acids: CASSSPGGGTEAFF.

V gene TRBV3-1 (or the pseudogene TRBV3-2) combines with J gene TRBJ1-3; 7 bases line up with TRBD1. Trimming took 1 base from V and 2 from J; bases not matched to a gene: 8. This CDR3 comprises 17 residues. The V gene's germline CDR1 is LGHDT and CDR2 YNNKEL (reference sequence). The CDR3 loop is CASSQGVEGAAGNTIYF. The CDR3 DNA reads as TGTGCCAGCAGCCAAGGCGTCGAGGGGGCGGCTGGAAACACCATATATTTT.

The chain employs TRBV14 and TRBJ2-4, with 10 bases identical to TRBD2. The length of the CDR3 is 20 residues. V gave up 2 bases and J gave up 0 bases; unmatched junction bases: 13. Germline assignment: CDR1 SGHDN and CDR2 FVKESK. The chain's CDR3 is CASSQRGLAGVDLAKNIQYF. CDR3 DNA sequence: TGTGCCAGCAGCCAACGCGGTCTAGCGGGGGTTGATCTAGCCAAAAACATTCAGTACTTC.

V usage is TRBV7-2 and J usage is TRBJ2-2; TRBD1 aligns across 9 bases. The CDR3 is made up of 15 amino acids. V lost 5 bases to trimming and J lost 3 bases; unmatched junction nucleotides: 4. Germline lookup yields CDR1 SGHTA and CDR2 FQGNSA. CDR3 region: CASSKRTGDTGELFF. The CDR3 nucleotides are TGTGCCAGCAGCAAGCGGACAGGGGACACCGGGGAGCTGTTTTTT.

The CDR3 nucleotides read TGCGCCACCTCGCAGGTAGCGGGGGACATCACAGATACGCAGTATTTT. Translating gives CATSQVAGDITDTQYF. V is TRBV10-1 and J is TRBJ2-3; 9 nucleotides match TRBD2. The CDR3 contains 16 residues. Trimming took 10 bases from V and 2 from J; bases not matched to a gene: 13. Per germline, CDR1 WNHNN and CDR2 SYGVQD (reference sequence).

The CDR3 region is CASSPDNEQFF. CDR3 nucleotides: TGCGCCAGCTCCCCAGACAATGAGCAGTTCTTC. V and J are TRBV5-1 and TRBJ2-1; D gene ambiguous. V lost 7 bases and J 5 bases, leaving 7 bases between the germline ends. Per germline, CDR1 SGHRS and CDR2 YFSETQ. This CDR3 spans 11 amino acids.

The V and J genes are TRBV5-4 and TRBJ2-3, with D tentatively TRBD1 (6 bases). The germline gives CDR1 SGHNT, CDR2 YYREEE (reference sequence). V lost 1 base and J 2 bases, leaving 11 bases between the germline ends. The CDR3 has 15 amino acids. The CDR3 loop reads CASSLSTGNTDTQYF. In DNA form, the CDR3 reads TGTGCCAGCAGCTTGTCCACAGGGAACACAGATACGCAGTATTTT.

The V and J genes are TRBV19 and TRBJ1-5; D gene unclear. V gave up 5 bases and J gave up 0 bases, with 23 bases separating them. Germline CDR1 reads LNHDA; CDR2 reads SQIVND (reference sequence). This CDR3 comprises 19 residues. CDR3 amino acids: CASSPLPGWEDYSNQPQHF. The CDR3 DNA reads TGTGCCAGTAGTCCCCTACCGGGATGGGAGGATTATAGCAATCAGCCCCAGCATTTT.

The genes are TRBV10-3 and TRBJ2-3; D is undetermined. Germline CDR1 is ENHRY and CDR2 is SYGVKD. The CDR3 totals 13 residues. V lost 7 bases and J lost 1, with 9 bases in between. The CDR3 nucleotides are TGTGCCATCAACGGCCAGGGCACAGATACGCAGTATTTT. This codes for CAINGQGTDTQYF.

V is TRBV2 and J is TRBJ1-6; 7 bases are a match to TRBD1. Per germline, CDR1 SNHLY and CDR2 FYNNEI. J gave up 9 bases and V 6 bases, and 8 bases lay outside the gene matches. The CDR3 extends over 14 amino acids. The chain's CDR3 is CASSTDRVGSPLHF. The CDR3 DNA is TGTGCCAGCAGCACAGACAGGGTGGGTTCACCCCTCCACTTT.

This sequence joins TRBV13 and TRBJ2-3; a possible D gene is TRBD2 (6 bases). In germline, CDR1 is PRHDT, CDR2 FYEKMQ (reference sequence). The CDR3 has 16 residues. Trimming removed 5 bases from V and 6 bases from J, with 21 bases in between. CDR3 region: CASSAPRDSPRDTQYF. The DNA of the CDR3 is TGTGCCAGCAGCGCACCCCGGGACTCGCCTAGGGATACGCAGTATTTT.

The chain joins TRBV11-2 to TRBJ2-5, with a weak D call TRBD2 (5 bases). The CDR3 totals 13 residues. The germline V gene has CDR1 SGHAT and CDR2 FQNNGV. V was pared by 5 bases and J by 5 bases, with 12 bases between. CDR3 coding DNA: TGTGCCAGCAGCGAGGGAGTGGAGGAGACCCAGTACTTC. Translated: CASSEGVEETQYF.

The chain is built from TRBV6-2 or TRBV6-3 and TRBJ2-5; 10 bases align to TRBD2. The germline V gene encodes CDR1 MNHEY and CDR2 SVGEGT. The CDR3 extends over 16 amino acids. V lost 6 bases to trimming and J lost 7 bases; unmatched junction nucleotides: 14. The DNA of the CDR3 is TGTGCCAGCAGCTCTCGAGGACTAGCGGTTTTTGGGACCCAGTACTTC. It specifies CASSSRGLAVFGTQYF.

The chain uses TRBV29-1 and TRBJ2-2, with 8 nucleotides matching TRBD2. This CDR3 spans 16 amino acids. The germline V gene encodes CDR1 SQVTM and CDR2 ANQGSEA. The ends lost 2 bases at V and 4 bases at J; junction bases unmatched: 9. The CDR3 DNA reads as TGCAGCGTTGAATTAGCGGGGAGTGGTGGCACCGGGGAGCTGTTTTTT. Translated, it gives CSVELAGSGGTGELFF.

This chain uses TRBV12-5 with TRBJ2-1; 7 bases are shared with TRBD1. CDR1 LGHNT and CDR2 FRNRAP come from the germline V gene. Trimming removed 0 bases from V and 10 bases from J; junction bases left unmatched: 9. There are 15 residues in the CDR3. Here the CDR3 DNA reads TGTGCTAGTGGTTTGGTACAGGGGAACGACGGGGAGCAGTTCTTC. Translating gives CASGLVQGNDGEQFF.

The chain is built from TRBV27 and TRBJ2-2; 8 positions agree with TRBD1. The germline V gene encodes CDR1 MNHEY and CDR2 SMNVEV (reference sequence). V lost 7 bases to trimming and J lost 4 bases; unmatched junction nucleotides: 11. This CDR3 is built from 16 residues. Here the CDR3 reads CASNAATGAFTGELFF. Here the CDR3 DNA reads TGTGCCAGCAACGCCGCGACAGGGGCGTTCACCGGGGAGCTGTTTTTT.

This clone has a single count. The gene calls are TRBV7-2 and TRBJ1-1; no clear D. This CDR3 is built from 13 residues. Between the trimmed V and J ends, which lost 4 bases and 1 base, there was a span of 7 bases. CDR1 and CDR2 (germline): SGHTA, FQGNSA. This chain's CDR3 is CASSSHSNTEAFF. As DNA, the CDR3 is TGTGCCAGCAGCTCCCATTCGAACACTGAAGCTTTCTTT.

The J gene is TRBJ1-3, the V gene TRBV15, with D maybe TRBD1 (6 bases). The CDR3 is made up of 14 amino acids. The V end lost 6 bases, the J end lost 0 bases, and 9 bases lay between the germline ends. The V gene's germline CDR1 is LNHNV and CDR2 YYDKDF (reference sequence). DNA of the CDR3: TGTGCCACCAGGGACAGAAGCTCTGGAAACACCATATATTTT. Residues: CATRDRSSGNTIYF.

This sequence joins TRBV5-1 and TRBJ2-7; 9 bases map to TRBD2. The CDR3 totals 15 residues. Germline CDR1 is SGHRS and CDR2 is YFSETQ. Losses at the gene ends were 2 bases for V and 9 bases for J; bases not matched to a gene: 12. Here the CDR3 DNA reads TGCGCCAGCAGCTTCATATCTAGCGGGGCCACAGGGCAGTACTTC. Translated: CASSFISSGATGQYF.

CDR3 loop: CASSPPGQGNTGELFF. The CDR3 DNA reads as TGTGCCAGCTCACCACCGGGACAGGGGAACACCGGGGAGCTGTTTTTT. This sequence joins TRBV18 and TRBJ2-2; 9 positions match TRBD1. CDR1 and CDR2 from the germline V gene are KGHSH and LQKENI. The length of the CDR3 is 16 residues. The V segment lost 0 bases and the J segment 1 base; nucleotides outside the gene matches: 0.

This clone was detected a few times. V usage is TRBV15 and J usage is TRBJ2-5, with D possibly matching TRBD2 (5 bases). V was clipped by 5 bases and J by 1 base, with 8 bases between them. Germline CDR1 LNHNV, CDR2 YYDKDF (reference sequence). The CDR3 covers 13 residues. The CDR3 DNA is TGTGCCACCAGCGAGGGCTCCCAAGAGACCCAGTACTTC. Residues: CATSEGSQETQYF.

This clone was counted only a few times. The gene calls are TRBV18 and TRBJ1-1; D is unresolved. Germline V gene lookup returns CDR1 KGHSH and CDR2 LQKENI. The CDR3 contains 11 residues. The germline V and J ends were trimmed by 2 bases and 5 bases, with 3 bases remaining between them. The CDR3 protein is CASSPITEAFF. The CDR3 nucleotides are TGTGCCAGCTCACCAATAACTGAAGCTTTCTTT.

In DNA form, the CDR3 reads TGTGCCTGGAGTGTACGAGGACAGACCCCTAGCAATCAGCCCCAGCATTTT. Its translation: CAWSVRGQTPSNQPQHF. The chain has TRBV30 and TRBJ1-5; possibly TRBD1 for D (6 bases). V shed 0 bases and J shed 0 bases, with 15 bases lying between them. This CDR3 region has 17 residues. Germline values: CDR1 GTSNPN, CDR2 SVGIG (reference sequence).

This clone appeared a single time. CDR3 coding DNA: TGCGCCAGCAGTGTGGTGGCGGGGGCCAATGAGCAGTTCTTC. Translation: CASSVVAGANEQFF. The chain uses TRBV10-2 and TRBJ2-1; the D gene is possibly TRBD2 (7 bases). CDR3 size: 14 residues. V shed 4 bases and J shed 6 bases, with 13 bases lying between them. CDR1 is WSHSY, CDR2 SAAADI, per germline.

The DNA of the CDR3 is TGTGCCAGCAGCTTAGAGTGGAGTAACTATGGCTACACCTTC. Encoded protein: CASSLEWSNYGYTF. The rearrangement links TRBV7-9 to TRBJ1-2, with D unresolved. Per the germline V gene, CDR1 is SEHNR and CDR2 is FQNEAQ (reference sequence). The V end was cut by 1 base, the J end by 1 base, with 7 bases between. This CDR3 is built from 14 residues.

This clone was picked up one time. The chain carries TRBV2 and TRBJ2-2, with TRBD1 matching 9 bases. J was trimmed by 2 bases and V by 6 bases; bases with no gene match: 4. Germline V CDR1 and CDR2: SNHLY, FYNNEI. The CDR3 length is 15 residues. CDR3 loop: CASRGTGLNTGELFF. In DNA, the CDR3 is TGTGCCAGCAGGGGGACAGGGCTTAACACCGGGGAGCTGTTTTTT. Complete variable domain (other parts from reference TRBV2 and TRBJ2-2): EPEVTQTPSHQVTQMGQEVILRCVPISNHLYFYWYRQILGQKVEFLVSFYNNEISEKSEIFDDQFSVERPDGSNFTLKIRSTKLEDSAMYFCASRGTGLNTGELFFGEGSRLTVL.

This chain links TRBV5-1 with TRBJ1-1, with D possibly TRBD1 on 6 matching bases. CDR1 SGHRS and CDR2 YFSETQ come from the germline V gene. The CDR3 loop spans 16 amino acids. Trimming pared 4 bases from V and 0 bases from J, leaving 16 bases between. The CDR3 region is CASSGTLSPMNTEAFF. CDR3 coding DNA: TGCGCCAGCAGCGGGACACTAAGTCCGATGAACACTGAAGCTTTCTTT.

The CDR3 DNA reads TGTGCCAGCAGCTTAGAAGTGACAGCCAATCAGCCCCAGCATTTT. It yields the protein CASSLEVTANQPQHF. The chain combines TRBV7-2 with TRBJ1-5, with a possible D match to TRBD1 (5 bases). This CDR3 comprises 15 residues. The V end lost 1 base, the J end lost 3 bases, and 10 bases lay between the germline ends. Germline V gene lookup returns CDR1 SGHTA and CDR2 FQGNSA.

J is TRBJ2-7 and V is TRBV9; a possible D gene is TRBD2 (6 bases). Germline V gene lookup returns CDR1 SGDLS and CDR2 YYNGEE. Trimming stripped 3 bases from V and 2 bases from J, with 12 bases between. This CDR3 is 14 amino acids long. CDR3 sequence: CASSAGGDPYEQYF. CDR3 in DNA: TGTGCCAGCAGCGCTGGAGGGGACCCCTACGAGCAGTACTTC.

V usage is TRBV10-3 and J usage is TRBJ2-2, with 12 positions matching TRBD2. This CDR3 contains 19 residues. The V gene's germline CDR1 is ENHRY and CDR2 SYGVKD. V shed 4 bases and J 5 bases; nucleotides not matched to a gene: 14. The DNA of the CDR3 is TGTGCCATCAGTGCGACCAGCTCTAGCGGGAGGGCCAGGACCGGGGAGCTGTTTTTT. It is translated as CAISATSSSGRARTGELFF.

On this clone: This CDR3 is also generated by other DNA sequences in the sample. The chain recombines TRBV30 with TRBJ1-1; D is possibly TRBD1 (5 bases). Trimming removed 2 bases from V and 5 bases from J, with 9 bases in between. The germline V gene has CDR1 GTSNPN and CDR2 SVGIG (reference sequence). The CDR3 has 12 amino acids. CDR3 protein: CAWSRGGTEAFF. CDR3 nucleotide sequence: TGTGCCTGGAGTAGGGGTGGAACTGAAGCTTTCTTT.

This rearrangement joins TRBV29-1 to TRBJ2-1; 7 bases fit TRBD1. The CDR3 is 14 residues long. J lost 0 bases, V lost 6 bases, and 5 bases had no gene match. CDR1 and CDR2 (germline): SQVTM, ANQGSEA. The CDR3 DNA is TGCAGCGTCAGAGGGGGCCCCTCCTACAATGAGCAGTTCTTC. Translated: CSVRGGPSYNEQFF.